Described below is a single T cell receptor (beta chain) sequence and its context. Its antigen remains unknown. Trimming at V came to 6 bases and at J to 4 bases, leaving 5 bases not matched to a gene. The CDR3 length is 13 residues. In germline, CDR1 is MNHNS, CDR2 SASEGT. The data originate from a study of graft-versus-host responses after intestinal transplantation. On the study more broadly: Grafts were multivisceral, liver-intestinal, or isolated intestinal. The recipients all started with anti-thymocyte globulin induction and then took tacrolimus and steroids for approximately 3 years. Study outcomes and limitations: Present in recipient marrow, GvH clones included some that appeared first in ileum or blood. Elevated graft-versus-host to host-versus-graft clonal ratios in allografts were recorded for patients with graft-donor T cell macrochimerism.

The data were produced by immunoSEQ multiplex PCR, yet TCRdb's version contains in-frame clones alone and is incomplete. The profile shows 80,000 to 100,000 clones, about 93% of them singletons. This TCR was recovered from a human donor who received an intestinal transplant. The chain is built from TRBV6-1 and TRBJ2-5; the match to TRBD2 covers 7 bases. This specimen consisted of unstimulated CD4+ T cells sorted from spleen or lymph node cells, obtained before intestinal transplant. The CDR3 protein is CASRPGGRETQYF. For the CDR3, the DNA is TGTGCCAGCAGGCCGGGAGGACGAGAGACCCAGTACTTC.